Shown below are 25 T cell receptor beta chains from a single sample sequenced in a study of shared clonotypes between healthy human individuals. Assay: immunoSEQ multiplex PCR; the TCRdb copy retains only in-frame clones and omits some. The table shows roughly 490,000 clones, with approximately 80% occurring only once. Sequences were obtained from PBMCs. These receptors originate from a woman aged 40 to 49 in good health. Some clones in this sample may be carry-over from other donors' samples.

CDR3: CASSPGPDPVLDQPQHF. CDR3 in DNA: TGTGCCAGCTCACCGGGACCCGATCCAGTCCTGGATCAGCCCCAGCATTTT. The chain is built from TRBV6-4 and TRBJ1-5; possibly TRBD1 for D (5 bases). V gave up 8 bases and J gave up 5 bases, with 25 bases separating them. Germline V CDR1 and CDR2: MRHNA, SNTAGT. The CDR3 is made up of 17 amino acids.

This clone was picked up a small number of times. The V gene is TRBV7-6, the J gene TRBJ2-7; a possible D gene is TRBD2 (6 bases). This CDR3 region has 12 residues. The ends were cut back, 5 bases at V and 3 bases at J, with 8 bases in the middle. CDR1 SGHVS and CDR2 FNYEAQ come from the germline V gene. The CDR3 here is CASSPGGYEQYF. The CDR3 DNA is TGTGCCAGCAGCCCCGGGGGCTACGAGCAGTACTTC.

On this clone itself: This probably arose from a read error, given a far larger clone one base away. Different DNA sequences within this sample yield the same CDR3. V gene TRBV6-6 combines with J gene TRBJ1-2, with D unclear. Germline V gene data show CDR1 as MNHNY and CDR2 as SVGAGI (reference sequence). The CDR3 is made up of 13 amino acids. CDR3 bases: TGCGCCAGCAGTCCCTCACCCAACTATGGCTACACCTTC. Its protein is CASSPSPNYGYTF.

The chain couples TRBV19 to TRBJ2-3; D unresolved. The CDR3 loop spans 15 amino acids. The ends were cut back, 7 bases at V and 1 base at J, with 15 bases in the middle. Germline V gene lookup returns CDR1 LNHDA and CDR2 SQIVND (reference sequence). The chain's CDR3 is CASTNTIWGTDTQYF. In DNA, the CDR3 is TGTGCCAGTACCAACACCATTTGGGGCACAGATACGCAGTATTTT.

By sample share, this clone is medium-sized (0.01 to 0.1%). The identical CDR3 is also encoded by other nucleotide sequences in the sample. The gene calls are TRBV5-5 and TRBJ1-2; a possible D gene is TRBD1 (5 bases). Trimming pared 1 base from V and 0 bases from J, leaving 13 bases between. Germline V gene data show CDR1 as SGHKS and CDR2 as YYEKEE (reference sequence). This CDR3 has 16 residues. CDR3 sequence: CASSLRLGGANYGYTF. CDR3 nucleotides: TGTGCCAGCAGCTTGCGGTTGGGGGGAGCTAACTATGGCTACACCTTC. The full variable domain, in which reference TRBV5-5 and TRBJ1-2 provide the parts outside the CDR3, is DAGVTQSPTHLIKTRGQQVTLRCSPISGHKSVSWYQQVLGQGPQFIFQYYEKEERGRGNFPDRFSARQFPNYSSELNVNALLLGDSALYLCASSLRLGGANYGYTFGSGTRLTVV.

The chain links TRBV18 to TRBJ1-2; TRBD1 matches 8 bases. The CDR3 runs to 15 residues. The J segment lost 8 bases and the V segment lost 4 bases, leaving 12 bases of the junction unmatched. Germline V gene lookup returns CDR1 KGHSH and CDR2 LQKENI. CDR3 in amino acids: CASSQQPGGVWGYTF. CDR3 DNA sequence: TGTGCCAGCTCACAACAACCAGGGGGCGTCTGGGGCTACACCTTC.

This clone was observed a few times. The chain is built from TRBV14 and TRBJ1-2; the match to TRBD1 covers 8 bases. The V segment lost 3 bases and the J segment 4 bases; nucleotides outside the gene matches: 4. CDR3 size: 14 residues. CDR1 SGHDN and CDR2 FVKESK come from the germline V gene. The CDR3 sequence: CASSQYRGGYGYTF. DNA for the CDR3: TGTGCCAGCAGCCAGTACAGGGGGGGCTATGGCTACACCTTC.

This chain joins TRBV6-5 and TRBJ2-3; tentative D call: TRBD2 (5 bases). The CDR3 is made up of 12 amino acids. Per germline, CDR1 MNHEY and CDR2 SVGAGI. Trimming pared 6 bases from V and 10 bases from J, leaving 14 bases between. The CDR3 spells CASSPSPRAQYF. The CDR3 bases are TGTGCCAGCAGCCCATCTCCGAGGGCGCAGTATTTT.

The J gene is TRBJ1-2, the V gene TRBV6-1; no clear D gene. The V gene's germline CDR1 is MNHNS and CDR2 SASEGT. The CDR3 is 11 residues long. The V gene lost 6 bases and the J gene lost 8 bases, with 10 bases spanning the gap. The CDR3 sequence: CASRVGEGYTF. The CDR3 DNA reads as TGTGCCAGCAGAGTAGGCGAAGGCTACACCTTC.

The CDR3: CASSRVGGVLAHEQFF. In nucleotides, the CDR3 is TGTGCCAGCAGCCGAGTGGGGGGGGTGCTAGCCCATGAGCAGTTCTTC. The V gene is TRBV11-3, the J gene TRBJ2-1; 7 bases fit TRBD2. Germline V CDR1 and CDR2: SGHNT, YENEEA. After removal of 5 bases from V and 8 bases from J, the junction contained 15 bases not matched to a gene. The CDR3 is 16 amino acids.

The chain employs TRBV18 and TRBJ2-7, with 8 positions matching TRBD1. V trimming: 3 bases; J trimming: 6 bases; junction bases outside the gene matches: 7. This CDR3 is 14 amino acids long. Germline CDR1 and CDR2: KGHSH and LQKENI. CDR3 amino acids: CASSPSTGESEQYF. CDR3 bases: TGTGCCAGCTCACCTTCGACAGGGGAGTCCGAGCAGTACTTC.

This rearrangement joins TRBV6-5 to TRBJ1-5; no firm D call. Per germline, CDR1 MNHEY and CDR2 SVGAGI. Trimming shortened V by 5 bases and J by 5 bases, and 13 bases separated the two germline ends. CDR3 length: 14 amino acids. As DNA, the CDR3 is TGTGCCAGCAGTACCCTGTTTTCTGATCAGCCCCAGCATTTT. As protein: CASSTLFSDQPQHF.

A remark on this clone: Different DNA sequences within this sample yield the same CDR3. The V call is TRBV19, the J call TRBJ2-5; possibly TRBD2 for D (5 bases). Germline CDR1 and CDR2: LNHDA and SQIVND (reference sequence). There are 11 residues in the CDR3. V was shortened by 5 bases and J by 5 bases, with 6 bases between the two germline ends. DNA for the CDR3: TGTGCCAGTAGTTCGGGGGAGACCCAGTACTTC. This codes for CASSSGETQYF.

The chain couples TRBV5-1 to TRBJ2-1; tentatively, D is TRBD2 (5 bases). From germline, CDR1 is SGHRS and CDR2 YFSETQ. The CDR3 is made up of 13 amino acids. V was trimmed by 3 bases and J by 5 bases, leaving 9 bases between them. CDR3 DNA sequence: TGCGCCAGCAGCTCACTAGTGGACAATGAGCAGTTCTTC. This gives the protein CASSSLVDNEQFF.

Remarks on this clone: A far bigger clonotype differs at one base, so this is likely a read error. In this CDR3 the conserved last residue, phenylalanine or tryptophan, is missing, so a read error is likely. In DNA form, the CDR3 reads TGTGCCAGTAGTATAGAGCCCAGGCTAGGGTATGGCTACACCTCC. It specifies CASSIEPRLGYGYTS. V and J are TRBV19 and TRBJ1-2, with no clear D. Between the trimmed V and J ends, which lost 0 bases and 5 bases, there was a span of 13 bases. CDR1 and CDR2 (germline): LNHDA, SQIVND (reference sequence). CDR3 size: 15 residues.

This rearrangement joins TRBV27 to TRBJ2-1, with 16 bases identical to TRBD2. CDR1 is MNHEY, CDR2 SMNVEV, per germline (reference sequence). The V segment lost 4 bases and the J segment 7 bases; nucleotides outside the gene matches: 4. The CDR3 loop spans 16 amino acids. CDR3 in DNA: TGTGCCAGCAGTTCCCCGGGACTAGCGGGAGGGAATGAGCAGTTCTTC. It specifies CASSSPGLAGGNEQFF.

The chain links TRBV5-1 to TRBJ1-1; the D gene is possibly TRBD1 (5 bases). The CDR3 is 15 amino acids. From germline, CDR1 is SGHRS and CDR2 YFSETQ. Trimming removed 0 bases from V and 1 base from J, with 10 bases in between. The CDR3 DNA reads TGCGCCAGCAGCTTGGTGGGACGGGAGAACACTGAAGCTTTCTTT. Its protein is CASSLVGRENTEAFF. Based on the CDR3 plus reference TRBV5-1 and TRBJ1-1, the full variable domain is KAGVTQTPRYLIKTRGQQVTLSCSPISGHRSVSWYQQTPGQGLQFLFEYFSETQRNKGNFPGRFSGRQFSNSRSEMNVSTLELGDSALYLCASSLVGRENTEAFFGQGTRLTVV.

This clone was seen a single time. This chain's CDR3 is CASSPGWGNTIYF. The CDR3 coding sequence is TGTGCCAGCAGTCCCGGGTGGGGAAACACCATATATTTT. The V gene is TRBV6-5, the J gene TRBJ1-3; D is undetermined. V was trimmed by 5 bases and J by 4 bases, leaving 9 bases between them. Germline values: CDR1 MNHEY, CDR2 SVGAGI. The CDR3 spans 13 residues.

The V call is TRBV5-1, the J call TRBJ2-7; 9 nucleotides match TRBD1. V lost 4 bases and J lost 2; bases outside the gene matches: 16. Germline V lookup: CDR1 SGHRS, CDR2 YFSETQ. The CDR3 has 18 amino acids. DNA of the CDR3: TGCGCCAGCAGCACTCGGACAGGGGACATGGGTAGAGCCTACGAGCAGTACTTC. This codes for CASSTRTGDMGRAYEQYF.

The rearrangement joins TRBV5-1 to TRBJ2-3; the match to TRBD2 covers 11 bases. This CDR3 region has 17 residues. Losses at the gene ends were 4 bases for V and 5 bases for J; bases not matched to a gene: 12. CDR1 is SGHRS and CDR2 is YFSETQ in the germline V gene. In DNA, the CDR3 is TGCGCCAGCAGCCGGATTTATAGCGGGAGGGCGGGAGATACGCAGTATTTT. This translates into CASSRIYSGRAGDTQYF.

J is TRBJ1-1 and V is TRBV18; D uncertain. CDR1 and CDR2 (germline): KGHSH, LQKENI. The CDR3 totals 14 residues. Trimming cost V 5 bases and J 1 base, with 11 bases left between them. CDR3 nucleotides: TGTGCCAGCTCAACCACCGACTGGAACACTGAAGCTTTCTTT. Translation: CASSTTDWNTEAFF.

The J gene is TRBJ1-1, the V gene TRBV5-4; D is undetermined. This CDR3 has 15 residues. Germline-derived CDR1 and CDR2 are SGHNT and YYREEE (reference sequence). The V end was cut by 7 bases, the J end by 0 bases, with 16 bases between. The DNA of the CDR3 is TGTGCCAGCTTTAGCGGCCTCCTGATGAACACTGAAGCTTTCTTT. This gives the protein CASFSGLLMNTEAFF. The variable domain in full, completed from reference TRBV5-4 and TRBJ1-1, reads ETGVTQSPTHLIKTRGQQVTLRCSSQSGHNTVSWYQQALGQGPQFIFQYYREEENGRGNFPPRFSGLQFPNYSSELNVNALELDDSALYLCASFSGLLMNTEAFFGQGTRLTVV.

The CDR3 here is CASSLVRAGGNEKLFF. The CDR3 region has the DNA TGTGCCAGCAGCTTAGTTAGGGCAGGGGGCAATGAAAAACTGTTTTTT. This chain uses TRBV7-2 with TRBJ1-4; 8 nucleotides match TRBD1. The germline gives CDR1 SGHTA, CDR2 FQGNSA. V shed 1 base and J 5 bases; nucleotides not matched to a gene: 6. CDR3 length equals 16 residues.

This clone appeared a few times. This chain connects TRBV4-1 to TRBJ2-7; TRBD2 matches at 9 bases. Germline V gives CDR1 MGHRA, CDR2 YSYEKL. With V trimmed by 0 bases and J by 5 bases, 5 bases remained unmatched. CDR3 length: 15 residues. CDR3 sequence reads: CASSQDAGGPNEQYF. In nucleotides, the CDR3 is TGCGCCAGCAGCCAAGATGCGGGAGGGCCTAACGAGCAGTACTTC.

This clone was recorded only once. The chain employs TRBV28 and TRBJ2-1, with D perhaps TRBD1 (6 bases). Trimming took off 8 bases at V and 2 bases at J, with 10 bases between the two ends. CDR3 length: 13 residues. Per germline, CDR1 MDHEN and CDR2 SYDVKM. CDR3 sequence (DNA): TGTGCCAGCCTGGGGGCCCCCTACAATGAGCAGTTCTTC. This codes for CASLGAPYNEQFF. Using reference TRBV28 and TRBJ2-1 for the parts outside the CDR3, the full variable domain is DVKVTQSSRYLVKRTGEKVFLECVQDMDHENMFWYRQDPGLGLRLIYFSYDVKMKEKGDIPEGYSVSREKKERFSLILESASTNQTSMYLCASLGAPYNEQFFGPGTRLTVL.